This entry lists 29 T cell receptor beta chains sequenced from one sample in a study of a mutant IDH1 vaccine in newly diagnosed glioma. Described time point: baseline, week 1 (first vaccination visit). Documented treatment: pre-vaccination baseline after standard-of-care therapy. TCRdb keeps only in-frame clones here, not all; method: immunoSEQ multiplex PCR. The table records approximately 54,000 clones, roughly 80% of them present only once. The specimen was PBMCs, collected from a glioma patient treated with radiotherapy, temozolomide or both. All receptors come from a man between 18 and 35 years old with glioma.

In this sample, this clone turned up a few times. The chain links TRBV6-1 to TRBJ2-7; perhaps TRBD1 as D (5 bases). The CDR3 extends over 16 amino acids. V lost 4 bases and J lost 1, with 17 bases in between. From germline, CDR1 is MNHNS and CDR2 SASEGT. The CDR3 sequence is CASSAHRYPISYEQYF. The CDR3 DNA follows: TGTGCCAGCAGTGCTCACAGGTATCCGATTTCCTACGAGCAGTACTTC.

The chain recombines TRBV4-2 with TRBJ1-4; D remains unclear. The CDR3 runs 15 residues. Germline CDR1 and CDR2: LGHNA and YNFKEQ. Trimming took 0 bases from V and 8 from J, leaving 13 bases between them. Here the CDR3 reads CASSQETSVWEKLFF. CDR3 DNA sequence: TGTGCCAGCAGCCAAGAGACATCGGTTTGGGAAAAACTGTTTTTT.

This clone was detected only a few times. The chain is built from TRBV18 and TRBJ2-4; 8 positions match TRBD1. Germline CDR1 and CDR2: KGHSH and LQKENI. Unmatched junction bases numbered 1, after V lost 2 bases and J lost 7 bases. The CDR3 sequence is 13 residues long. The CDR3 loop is CASSPRQGNIQYF. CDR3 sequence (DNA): TGTGCCAGCTCACCAAGACAGGGGAACATTCAGTACTTC.

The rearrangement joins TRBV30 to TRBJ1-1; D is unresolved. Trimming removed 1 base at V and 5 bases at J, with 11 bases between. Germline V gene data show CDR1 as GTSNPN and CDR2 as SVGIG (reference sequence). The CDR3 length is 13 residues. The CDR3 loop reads CAWSGEGWTEAFF. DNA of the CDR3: TGTGCCTGGAGTGGGGAGGGTTGGACTGAAGCTTTCTTT.

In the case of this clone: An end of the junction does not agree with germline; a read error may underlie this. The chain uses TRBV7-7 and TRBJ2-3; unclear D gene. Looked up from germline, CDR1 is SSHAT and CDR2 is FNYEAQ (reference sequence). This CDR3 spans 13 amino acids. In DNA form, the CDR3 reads TGTGCTAGCAGCTCCTTCGCGACAGATACGCAGTATTTT. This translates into CASSSFATDTQYF.

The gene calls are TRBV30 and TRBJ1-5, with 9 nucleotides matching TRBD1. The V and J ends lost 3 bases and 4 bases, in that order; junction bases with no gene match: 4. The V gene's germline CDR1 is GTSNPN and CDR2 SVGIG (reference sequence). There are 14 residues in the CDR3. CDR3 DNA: TGTGCCTGGAGCGCGGGACAGGGTAATCAGCCCCAGCATTTT. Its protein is CAWSAGQGNQPQHF.

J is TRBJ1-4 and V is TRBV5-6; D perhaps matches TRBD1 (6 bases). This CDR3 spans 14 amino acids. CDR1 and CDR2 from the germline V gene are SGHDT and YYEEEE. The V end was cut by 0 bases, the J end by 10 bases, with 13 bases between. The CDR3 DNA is TGTGCCAGCAGCTTGGGCAGGGGTCCCCGAAAACTGTTTTTT. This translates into CASSLGRGPRKLFF.

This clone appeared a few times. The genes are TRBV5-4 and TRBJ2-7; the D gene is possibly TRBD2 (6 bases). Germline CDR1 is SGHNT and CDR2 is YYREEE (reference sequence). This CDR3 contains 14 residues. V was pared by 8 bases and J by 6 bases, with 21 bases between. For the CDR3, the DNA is TGTGCCAGTGGGACCGGGACTCTCTCCATCGAGCAGTACTTC. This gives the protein CASGTGTLSIEQYF.

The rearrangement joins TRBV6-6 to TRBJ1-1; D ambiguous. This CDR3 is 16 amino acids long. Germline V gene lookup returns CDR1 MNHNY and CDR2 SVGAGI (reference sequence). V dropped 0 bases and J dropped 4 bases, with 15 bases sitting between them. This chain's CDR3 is CASSYSPARMGTEAFF. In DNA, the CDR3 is TGTGCCAGCAGTTACTCTCCTGCCCGGATGGGCACTGAAGCTTTCTTT.

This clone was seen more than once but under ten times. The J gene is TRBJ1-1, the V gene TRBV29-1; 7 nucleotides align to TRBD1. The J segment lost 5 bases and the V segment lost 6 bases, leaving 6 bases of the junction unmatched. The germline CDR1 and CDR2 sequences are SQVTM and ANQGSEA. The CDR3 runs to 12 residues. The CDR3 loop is CSVPQQGTEAFF. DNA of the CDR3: TGCAGCGTCCCCCAACAGGGGACTGAAGCTTTCTTT.

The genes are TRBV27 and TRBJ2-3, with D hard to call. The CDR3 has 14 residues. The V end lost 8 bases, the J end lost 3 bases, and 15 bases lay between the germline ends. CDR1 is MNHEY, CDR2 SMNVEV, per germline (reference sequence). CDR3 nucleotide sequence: TGTGCCAGCCGCCGGACGGCCTATACAGATACGCAGTATTTT. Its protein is CASRRTAYTDTQYF.

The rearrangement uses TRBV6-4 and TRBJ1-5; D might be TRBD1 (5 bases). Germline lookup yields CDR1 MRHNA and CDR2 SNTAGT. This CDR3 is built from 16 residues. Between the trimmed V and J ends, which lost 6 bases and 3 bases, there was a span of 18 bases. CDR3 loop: CASSWDGQGVNQPQHF. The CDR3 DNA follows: TGTGCCAGCAGCTGGGATGGGCAGGGAGTCAATCAGCCCCAGCATTTT.

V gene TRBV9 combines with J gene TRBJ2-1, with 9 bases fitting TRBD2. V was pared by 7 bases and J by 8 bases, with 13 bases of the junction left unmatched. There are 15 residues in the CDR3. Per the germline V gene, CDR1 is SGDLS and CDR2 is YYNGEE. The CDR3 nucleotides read TGTGCCAGCGAGCCGGCGGGGGGGAGGGAGGATGAGCAGTTCTTC. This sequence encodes CASEPAGGREDEQFF.

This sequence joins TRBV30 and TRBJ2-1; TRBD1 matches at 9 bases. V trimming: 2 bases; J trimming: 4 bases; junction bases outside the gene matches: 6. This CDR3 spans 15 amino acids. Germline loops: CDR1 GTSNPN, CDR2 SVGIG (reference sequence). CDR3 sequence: CAWSTGTGPYNEQFF. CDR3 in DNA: TGTGCCTGGAGTACCGGGACAGGGCCATACAATGAGCAGTTCTTC.

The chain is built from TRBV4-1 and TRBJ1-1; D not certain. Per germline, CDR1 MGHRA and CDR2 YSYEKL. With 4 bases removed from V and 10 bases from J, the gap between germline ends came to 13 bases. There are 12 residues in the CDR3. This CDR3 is CASSLPMGGAFF. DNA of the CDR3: TGCGCCAGCAGCCTCCCTATGGGCGGAGCTTTCTTT.

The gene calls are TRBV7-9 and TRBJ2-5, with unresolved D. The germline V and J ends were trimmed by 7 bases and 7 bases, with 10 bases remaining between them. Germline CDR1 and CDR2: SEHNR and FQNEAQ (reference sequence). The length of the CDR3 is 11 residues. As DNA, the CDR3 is TGTGCCAGCACCCTCGGTGGGACCCAGTACTTC. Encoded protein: CASTLGGTQYF.

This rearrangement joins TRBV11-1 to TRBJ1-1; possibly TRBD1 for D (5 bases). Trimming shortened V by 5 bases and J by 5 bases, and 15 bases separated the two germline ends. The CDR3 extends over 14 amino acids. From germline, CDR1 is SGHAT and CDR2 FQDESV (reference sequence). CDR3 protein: CASSTGRMGTEAFF. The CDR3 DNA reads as TGTGCCAGCAGCACAGGACGGATGGGGACTGAAGCTTTCTTT.

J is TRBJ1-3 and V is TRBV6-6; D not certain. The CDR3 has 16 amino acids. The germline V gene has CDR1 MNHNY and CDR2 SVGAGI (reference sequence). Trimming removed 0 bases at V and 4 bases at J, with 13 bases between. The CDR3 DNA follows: TGTGCCAGCAGTTACTCTTTAGGGCTGGGGGGAAACACCATATATTTT. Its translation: CASSYSLGLGGNTIYF.

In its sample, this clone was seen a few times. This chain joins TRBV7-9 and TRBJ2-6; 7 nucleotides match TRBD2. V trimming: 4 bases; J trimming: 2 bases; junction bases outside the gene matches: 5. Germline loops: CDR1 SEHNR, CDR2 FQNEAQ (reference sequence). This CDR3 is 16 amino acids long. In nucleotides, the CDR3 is TGTGCCAGCAGCTGGGGGGGAGACACTGGGGCCAACGTCCTGACTTTC. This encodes CASSWGGDTGANVLTF. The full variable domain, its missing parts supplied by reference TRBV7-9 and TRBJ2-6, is DTGVSQNPRHKITKRGQNVTFRCDPISEHNRLYWYRQTLGQGPEFLTYFQNEAQLEKSRLLSDRFSAERPKGSFSTLEIQRTEQGDSAMYLCASSWGGDTGANVLTFGAGSRLTVL.

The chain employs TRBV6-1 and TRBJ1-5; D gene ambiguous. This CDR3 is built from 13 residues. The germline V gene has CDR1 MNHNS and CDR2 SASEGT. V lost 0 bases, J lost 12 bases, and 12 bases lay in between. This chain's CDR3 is CASSEAPRTFQHF. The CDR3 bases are TGTGCCAGCAGTGAAGCCCCCCGAACATTCCAGCATTTT.

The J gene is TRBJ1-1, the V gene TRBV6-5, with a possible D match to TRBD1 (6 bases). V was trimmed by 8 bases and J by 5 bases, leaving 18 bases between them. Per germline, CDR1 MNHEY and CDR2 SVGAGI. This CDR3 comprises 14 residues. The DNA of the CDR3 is TGTGCCAGCGAAAAACGGGGGGCCTGGACTGAAGCTTTCTTT. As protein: CASEKRGAWTEAFF.

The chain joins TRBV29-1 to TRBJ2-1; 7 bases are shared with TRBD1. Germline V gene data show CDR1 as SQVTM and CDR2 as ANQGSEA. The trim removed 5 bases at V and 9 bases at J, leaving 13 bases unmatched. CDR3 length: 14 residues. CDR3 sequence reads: CSVFFPGQRAEQFF. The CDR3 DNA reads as TGCAGCGTTTTCTTCCCGGGACAGAGGGCTGAGCAGTTCTTC.

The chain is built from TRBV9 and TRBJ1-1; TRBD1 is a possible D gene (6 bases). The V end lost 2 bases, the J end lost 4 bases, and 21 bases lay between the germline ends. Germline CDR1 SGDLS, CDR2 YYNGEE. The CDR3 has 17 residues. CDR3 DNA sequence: TGTGCCAGCAGCGTCAATCGGGGGGGGCCCTCGGGCACTGAAGCTTTCTTT. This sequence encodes CASSVNRGGPSGTEAFF.

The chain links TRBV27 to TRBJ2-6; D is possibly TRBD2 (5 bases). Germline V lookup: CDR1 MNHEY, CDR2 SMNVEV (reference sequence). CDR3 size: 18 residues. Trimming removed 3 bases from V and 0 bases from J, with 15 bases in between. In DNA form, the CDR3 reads TGTGCCAGCAGTTTGGGGAGAGGGTTCGGCTCTGGGGCCAACGTCCTGACTTTC. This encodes CASSLGRGFGSGANVLTF.

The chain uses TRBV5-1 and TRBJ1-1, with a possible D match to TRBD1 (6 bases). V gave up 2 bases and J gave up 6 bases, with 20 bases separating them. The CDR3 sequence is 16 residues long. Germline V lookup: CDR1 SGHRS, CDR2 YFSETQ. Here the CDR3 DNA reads TGCGCCAGCAGCTTCGCCGGGACAAAGTTTGACCCTGAAGCTTTCTTT. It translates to CASSFAGTKFDPEAFF.

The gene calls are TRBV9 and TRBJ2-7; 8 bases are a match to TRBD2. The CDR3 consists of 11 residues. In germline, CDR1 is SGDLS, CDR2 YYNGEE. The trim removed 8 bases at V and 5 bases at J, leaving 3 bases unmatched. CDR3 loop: CARRGGDEQYF. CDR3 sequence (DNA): TGTGCCAGACGGGGGGGGGACGAGCAGTACTTC.

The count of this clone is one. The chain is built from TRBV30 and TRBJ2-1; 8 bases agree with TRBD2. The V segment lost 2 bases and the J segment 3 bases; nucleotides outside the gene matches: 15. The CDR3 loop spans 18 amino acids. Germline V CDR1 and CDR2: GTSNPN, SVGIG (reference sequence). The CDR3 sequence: CAWSSPGGGNLGYNEQFF. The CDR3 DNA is TGTGCCTGGAGTAGTCCAGGCGGGGGGAACCTTGGCTACAATGAGCAGTTCTTC.

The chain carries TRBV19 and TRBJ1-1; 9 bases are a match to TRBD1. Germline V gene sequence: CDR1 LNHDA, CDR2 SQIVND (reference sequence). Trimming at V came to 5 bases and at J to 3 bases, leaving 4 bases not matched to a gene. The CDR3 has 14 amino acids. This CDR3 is CASSPNRGHTEAFF. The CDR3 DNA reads TGTGCCAGTAGTCCAAACAGGGGGCACACTGAAGCTTTCTTT.

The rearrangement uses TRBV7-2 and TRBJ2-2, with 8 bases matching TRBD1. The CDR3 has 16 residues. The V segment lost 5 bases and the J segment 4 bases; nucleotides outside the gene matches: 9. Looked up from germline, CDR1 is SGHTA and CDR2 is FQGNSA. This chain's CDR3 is CASSHGQGLGTGELFF. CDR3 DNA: TGTGCCAGCAGCCACGGACAGGGTCTGGGCACCGGGGAGCTGTTTTTT.